A selection of T cell receptor beta chains follows, all from one sample in a study of cytomegalovirus exposure and HLA in healthy donors. The method was immunoSEQ multiplex PCR; TCRdb's version includes in-frame clones alone and lacks a portion of them. The profile shows 130,000 or so clones, about 80% of them singletons. The sequenced sample was PBMCs. These receptors all come from a woman aged 40 to 50 in good health and CMV-seronegative. CDR3s include the opening cysteine and the closing phenylalanine or tryptophan. The D gene is left open where the match is weak. Part of the rows lack a size; the others show once, few, many or a class for expanded clones.

j_call clone_size v_call d_call cdr3_nt cdr3_aa
TRBJ1-5 . TRBV15 TRBD1 TGTGCCACCAGTGGGACAGGGGATCGTCAGCCCCAGCATTTT CATSGTGDRQPQHF
TRBJ2-7 . TRBV29-1 . TGCAGCGTTTGGGGGGAGAGGGGCTACGAGCAGTACTTC CSVWGERGYEQYF
TRBJ2-2 . TRBV11-2 . TGTGCCAGCAGCTCAGGGGGCGGGAGACGGACCGGGGAGCTGTTTTTT CASSSGGGRRTGELFF
TRBJ2-7 . TRBV10-1 . TGCGCCAGCAGTGAGACGGGGGTCGGGAGCTGGGAGCAGTACTTC CASSETGVGSWEQYF
TRBJ1-4 few TRBV6-5 TRBD1 TGTGCCAGCAGCAAGTCAGGGGGCAGGGAAAAACTGTTTTTT CASSKSGGREKLFF
TRBJ1-5 . TRBV28 . TGTGCCAGCAGTTTAAACAGCCTCAATCAGCCCCAGCATTTT CASSLNSLNQPQHF
TRBJ2-7 few TRBV6-5 . TGTGCCAGCAGTCGATTAGACAGATACGAGCAGTACTTC CASSRLDRYEQYF
TRBJ1-2 . TRBV7-9 . TGTGCCAGCAGCTCTACCGCATCCGGTAACTATGGCTACACCTTC CASSSTASGNYGYTF
TRBJ2-6 . TRBV6-4 TRBD1 TGTGCCAGCAGTGACACTCGGATAGGGATCCGGGACAGCCTGACTGGGGCCAACGTCCTGACTTTC CASSDTRIGIRDSLTGANVLTF
TRBJ2-1 . TRBV11-1 TRBD1 TGTGCCAGCAGCGCGACAGGGGCAAATGAGCAGTTCTTC CASSATGANEQFF
TRBJ2-2 . TRBV27 TRBD1 TGTGCCAGCAGTTTAAGACAGGGGGCGGCCGGGGAGCTGTTTTTT CASSLRQGAAGELFF
TRBJ1-5 . TRBV7-2 . TGTGCCAGCAGCTCACAGGGTGGGGGGCCCCAGCATTTT CASSSQGGGPQHF
TRBJ2-7 . TRBV9 . TGTGCCAGCAGCACCTCAGGGTGGGAAGGGTTCGCCTACGAGCAGTACTTC CASSTSGWEGFAYEQYF
TRBJ2-5 . TRBV19 . TGTGCCAGTAGTCGGCAGGCACAAGAGACCCAGTACTTC CASSRQAQETQYF
TRBJ2-1 . TRBV11-1 . TGTGCCAGCAGCCCCCAAGCCGCCTACTACAATGAGCAGTTCTTC CASSPQAAYYNEQFF
TRBJ2-3 . TRBV9 TRBD2 TGTGCCAGCAGCGCCCGAATAGCGGGGACAGATACGCAGTATTTT CASSARIAGTDTQYF
TRBJ2-7 . TRBV2 . TGTGCCAGCAGTTATGGGCGGAGGGAGTACTTC CASSYGRREYF
TRBJ2-5 once TRBV9 TRBD2 TGTGCCAGCAGCGTAGGGACTAGCGGCCAAGAGACCCAGTACTTC CASSVGTSGQETQYF
TRBJ2-1 . TRBV6-1 TRBD2 TGTGCCAGCAGTGGACTAGCGGGAGATTACAATGAGCAGTTCTTC CASSGLAGDYNEQFF
TRBJ1-5 once TRBV19 . TGTGCCAGTCGGGGTTTTGCCAATCAGCCCCAGCATTTT CASRGFANQPQHF
TRBJ1-6 . TRBV7-2 . TGTGCCAGCAGCTTAAGGCAGGGGTATTCACCCCTCCACTTT CASSLRQGYSPLHF
TRBJ1-1 . TRBV5-1 . TGCGCCAGCAGCTTAAACAGGGTGGACACTGAAGCTTTCTTT CASSLNRVDTEAFF
TRBJ2-2 . TRBV5-1 TRBD2 TGCGCCAGCAGCTATCTAACTAGCGGGGCGAACACCGGGGAGCTGTTTTTT CASSYLTSGANTGELFF
TRBJ2-7 once TRBV7-6 TRBD1 TGTGCCAGCAGCTTAGGGGACAGGACTTCCTACGAGCAGTACTTC CASSLGDRTSYEQYF
TRBJ2-7 . TRBV29-1 . TGCAGCGTCCTTGAACTATACGAGCAGTACTTC CSVLELYEQYF
TRBJ1-4 . TRBV5-1 . TGCGCCAGCAGCTCACCCGACAGACCAACTAATGAAAAACTGTTTTTT CASSSPDRPTNEKLFF
TRBJ1-4 few TRBV15 . TGTGCCACCAGTCTTCTCAGGGCCTCTAATGAAAAACTGTTTTTT CATSLLRASNEKLFF
TRBJ1-3 . TRBV30 . TGTGCCTGGAGCCCCCTCAGGGGCATCTCTGGAAACACCATATATTTT CAWSPLRGISGNTIYF
TRBJ2-7 . TRBV5-1 . TGCGCCAGCAGCTTGGACCCAGGGGCGTCCTACGAGCAGTACTTC CASSLDPGASYEQYF
TRBJ2-7 . TRBV18 TRBD1 TGTGCCAGCTCACCCGTACGACAGGGGGCTAGGGAGCAGTACTTC CASSPVRQGAREQYF
TRBJ2-7 . TRBV7-8 TRBD1 TGTGCCAGCAGCTTAGGGACAGGGGGCCGCTACGAGCAGTACTTC CASSLGTGGRYEQYF
TRBJ2-5 . TRBV10-3 . TGTGCCATCAGTGAGTCTCAGGATGTAGAGACCCAGTACTTC CAISESQDVETQYF
TRBJ2-1 . TRBV7-9 TRBD2 TGTTCCAGCAGCCCCCCCGGGACTAGACTCAATGAGCAGTTCTTC CSSSPPGTRLNEQFF
TRBJ2-3 . TRBV7-9 . TGTGCCAGCAGCTTAGTAGCGACTGGCACAGATACGCAGTATTTT CASSLVATGTDTQYF
TRBJ1-5 . TRBV5-8 . TGTGCCAGCAGCTTGGCGTACTATAGCAATCAGCCCCAGCATTTT CASSLAYYSNQPQHF
TRBJ1-5 . TRBV19 . TGTGCCAGTAGTTCACTCCGAGAGGGGGAGTATCAGCCCCAGCATTTT CASSSLREGEYQPQHF
TRBJ2-1 . TRBV7-9 TRBD2 TGTGCCAGCAGGCCTACTAGCGGGAGAAGAGATGAGCAGTTCTTC CASRPTSGRRDEQFF
TRBJ2-1 once TRBV11-2 . TGTGCCAGCAGCTCCCTGCGGGATTCCTACAATGAGCAGTTCTTC CASSSLRDSYNEQFF
TRBJ1-4 . TRBV19 . TGTGCCAGTAGTATAGGACAGCGAAGCATACATGAAAAACTGTTTTTT CASSIGQRSIHEKLFF
TRBJ2-7 . TRBV29-1 . TGCAGCGTTGGGGGCCCCTGGGCGGGGACCTACGAGCAGTACTTC CSVGGPWAGTYEQYF
TRBJ2-1 . TRBV9 TRBD2 TGTGCCAGCAGCGTTCGAGCGGGAGGCCCGGATGAGCAGTTCTTC CASSVRAGGPDEQFF
TRBJ2-1 . TRBV4-3 TRBD1 TGCGCCAGCAGCCAGGTCCAGGGGGTACCCTACAATGAGCAGTTCTTC CASSQVQGVPYNEQFF
TRBJ1-1 . TRBV19 . TGTGCCAGTAGTATCGGGGGGCAGAACACTGAAGCTTTCTTT CASSIGGQNTEAFF
TRBJ1-1 . TRBV29-1 TRBD1 TGCAGCGTCTCGGGACAGTTTAACACTGAAGCTTTCTTT CSVSGQFNTEAFF
TRBJ1-5 . TRBV2 . TGTGCCAGCAAGGGAGACAGGCGTAACGATCAGCCCCAGCATTTT CASKGDRRNDQPQHF
TRBJ1-5 . TRBV2 TRBD1 TGTGCCAGCAGTGAATCCGGGACAGGGGTTGGGCAGCCCCAGCATTTT CASSESGTGVGQPQHF
TRBJ2-1 . TRBV7-8 TRBD2 TGTGCCAGCAGCTCTGGACTAGAGTTATACAATGAGCAGTTCTTC CASSSGLELYNEQFF
TRBJ2-2 . TRBV18 TRBD1 TGTGCCAGCTCGCCGCTACTTGGGCAGGGGGCCGGTGACGGGGAGCTGTTTTTT CASSPLLGQGAGDGELFF
TRBJ1-1 . TRBV28 . TGTGCCAGCAGTTTTCGCCGGACAGACACTGAAGCTTTCTTT CASSFRRTDTEAFF
TRBJ1-1 . TRBV4-1 TRBD1 TGCGCCAGCAGACGAACCTGGGACAGGAACACTGAAGCTTTCTTT CASRRTWDRNTEAFF
TRBJ2-6 . TRBV28 TRBD1 TGTGCCAGCCGTCACAGGGGCTCTGGGGCCAACGTCCTGACTTTC CASRHRGSGANVLTF
TRBJ1-2 . TRBV2 TRBD1 TGTGCCAGCAGTGTCTCGGGACAGGTGGGACATGGCTACACCTTC CASSVSGQVGHGYTF
TRBJ1-1 . TRBV9 . TGTGCCAGCAGCTCGACAGGTTTAACTGAAGCTTTCTTT CASSSTGLTEAFF
TRBJ1-2 few TRBV15 . TGTGCCACCAGCAAAGACAGGAACTATGGCTACACCTTC CATSKDRNYGYTF
TRBJ2-7 few TRBV28 TRBD1 TGTGCCAGCAGTTTTTTTGGGACAGGGGTCTACGAGCAGTACTTC CASSFFGTGVYEQYF
TRBJ2-3 . TRBV7-2 TRBD2 TGTGCCAGCAGCTTAGGACTAGCGGGAGCAGATACGCAGTATTTT CASSLGLAGADTQYF
TRBJ2-1 . TRBV2 TRBD1 TGTGCCAGCAGTGTCTACAGGGGTGAGCAGTTCTTC CASSVYRGEQFF